These T cell receptor beta chains were read from a single sample in a study of blood T cell repertoires in COVID-19. The data were produced by immunoSEQ multiplex PCR, yet TCRdb's version contains in-frame clones alone and is incomplete. This table has some 71,000 clones, around nine tenths appearing once. The sequenced sample consisted of peripheral blood. Receptor source: a woman aged 18-29 years with acute or convalescent COVID-19. CDR3s include the opening cysteine and the closing phenylalanine or tryptophan. The D gene is left open where the match is weak. Clone size, where shown, is once, few, many, or a class for clones that have expanded.

size	D	V	J	CDR3	DNA
.	TRBD2	TRBV27	TRBJ2-3	CASSSLASRGVDTQYF	TGTGCCAGCAGTTCGCTGGCTAGTCGGGGGGTAGATACGCAGTATTTT
.	TRBD2	TRBV18	TRBJ2-1	CASSLAVGTTNEQFF	TGTGCCAGCTCACTAGCTGTTGGGACTACCAATGAGCAGTTCTTC
.	.	TRBV2	TRBJ2-4	CASQGSGHKNIQYF	TGTGCCAGTCAGGGGTCGGGGCACAAAAACATTCAGTACTTC
.	TRBD2	TRBV10-3	TRBJ2-2	CAISEWLAGVTGELFF	TGTGCCATCAGTGAGTGGCTAGCGGGAGTGACCGGGGAGCTGTTTTTT
.	TRBD1	TRBV5-6	TRBJ1-1	CASRQGNTEAFF	TGTGCCAGTCGACAGGGGAATACTGAAGCTTTCTTT
.	TRBD1	TRBV5-1	TRBJ1-2	CASSFSGTAYGYTF	TGCGCCAGCAGCTTTTCCGGGACAGCCTATGGCTACACCTTC
.	.	TRBV6-5	TRBJ2-3	CASKGGGTDTQYF	TGTGCCAGCAAAGGGGGTGGCACAGATACGCAGTATTTT
.	TRBD1	TRBV4-3	TRBJ2-7	CASSQQPGTGYEQYF	TGCGCCAGCAGCCAACAACCCGGGACAGGATACGAGCAGTACTTC
.	TRBD2	TRBV15	TRBJ2-7	CATSRDLPTSGRPYEQYF	TGTGCCACCAGCAGAGATCTCCCGACTAGCGGGAGGCCCTACGAGCAGTACTTC
.	TRBD1	TRBV6-2/TRBV6-3	TRBJ2-1	CASSLTGAYNEQFF	TGTGCCAGCAGTCTAACAGGGGCCTACAATGAGCAGTTCTTC
.	TRBD1	TRBV18	TRBJ1-1	CASSPQGDTEAFF	TGTGCCAGTTCACCACAGGGGGACACTGAAGCTTTCTTT
few	.	TRBV21-1	TRBJ1-2	CASSKEGVYGYTF	TGTGCCAGCAGCAAAGAGGGAGTCTATGGCTACACCTTC
.	TRBD2	TRBV27	TRBJ2-1	CASSSRLASEQFF	TGTGCCAGCAGTTCGCGACTAGCTAGTGAGCAGTTCTTC
.	.	TRBV7-9	TRBJ2-5	CASSQGQTFQETQYF	TGTGCCAGCAGCCAAGGACAGACTTTCCAAGAGACCCAGTACTTC
.	TRBD1	TRBV4-1	TRBJ1-2	CASSQDSKVQGAGGYTF	TGCGCCAGCAGCCAAGATTCCAAGGTGCAGGGGGCAGGTGGCTACACCTTC
.	.	TRBV6-1	TRBJ1-1	CASSDAGVGTEAFF	TGTGCCAGCAGTGATGCCGGGGTGGGCACTGAAGCTTTCTTT
.	TRBD1	TRBV2	TRBJ1-1	CASSRQGARGEAFF	TGTGCCAGCAGTAGACAGGGGGCTAGGGGTGAAGCTTTCTTT
.	TRBD1	TRBV18	TRBJ1-6	CASSPLGQGDSPLHF	TGTGCCAGCTCCCCCCTTGGGCAGGGGGATTCACCCCTCCACTTT
.	.	TRBV18	TRBJ2-1	CASSSELGNEQFF	TGTGCCAGCTCAAGCGAACTCGGCAATGAGCAGTTCTTC
few	.	TRBV19	TRBJ1-6	CASRLRDSYNSPLHF	TGTGCCAGTAGGCTCCGGGACTCCTATAATTCACCCCTCCACTTT
.	.	TRBV11-2	TRBJ1-1	CASSLAQGGTEAFF	TGTGCCAGCAGCTTAGCACAGGGCGGCACTGAAGCTTTCTTT
few	.	TRBV7-8	TRBJ2-7	CASSSRRPGYEQYF	TGTGCCAGCAGCTCCCGTCGACCAGGCTACGAGCAGTACTTC
.	.	TRBV5-1	TRBJ2-3	CASSLDLGGGRSTDTQYF	TGCGCCAGCAGCTTGGATTTGGGCGGGGGCCGTTCCACAGATACGCAGTATTTT
.	TRBD2	TRBV9	TRBJ2-1	CASSPGTSGRALNEQFF	TGTGCCAGCAGCCCTGGGACTAGCGGGAGGGCCCTCAATGAGCAGTTCTTC
.	.	TRBV27	TRBJ1-4	CASSDSPLEKLFF	TGTGCCAGCAGTGACAGTCCTTTAGAAAAACTGTTTTTT
.	.	TRBV2	TRBJ1-2	CASLDNTVGGYTF	TGTGCCAGCCTGGACAACACCGTCGGGGGCTACACCTTC
.	TRBD1	TRBV2	TRBJ2-3	CASSVRGPSTDTQYF	TGTGCCAGCAGTGTTAGGGGGCCTAGCACAGATACGCAGTATTTT
.	.	TRBV7-9	TRBJ2-1	CASSSYSGQTYNEQFF	TGTGCCAGCAGCTCATATAGCGGCCAGACCTACAATGAGCAGTTCTTC
.	.	TRBV2	TRBJ2-2	CASSDPTGAGELFF	TGTGCCAGCAGTGACCCGACCGGGGCCGGGGAGCTGTTTTTT
once	TRBD2	TRBV27	TRBJ2-3	CASSSRAFGLAGFTDTQYF	TGTGCCAGCAGTTCGAGGGCCTTCGGACTAGCGGGGTTCACAGATACGCAGTATTTT
.	.	TRBV19	TRBJ1-5	CASSLRRELGQPQHF	TGTGCCAGTAGTTTAAGGAGGGAGTTGGGTCAGCCCCAGCATTTT
.	TRBD1	TRBV10-1	TRBJ2-5	CASSAGTGPPQETQYF	TGCGCCAGCAGTGCCGGGACAGGGCCCCCCCAAGAGACCCAGTACTTC
.	.	TRBV5-1	TRBJ1-2	CASSVSGEYGYTF	TGCGCCAGCAGTGTATCAGGGGAGTATGGCTACACCTTC
.	TRBD2	TRBV5-6	TRBJ2-1	CASSLITAGVSLNEQFF	TGTGCCAGCAGCTTGATTACTGCGGGAGTCAGTCTCAATGAGCAGTTCTTC
.	.	TRBV27	TRBJ1-6	CASSLSSRDMGPLHF	TGTGCCAGCAGTTTATCATCCAGGGACATGGGGCCCCTCCACTTT
.	.	TRBV27	TRBJ1-5	CASSFKAGKPQHF	TGTGCCAGCAGTTTTAAAGCGGGGAAGCCCCAGCATTTT
.	.	TRBV4-2	TRBJ1-2	CASSQGQSLYGYTF	TGTGCCAGCAGCCAAGGACAGTCGCTCTATGGCTACACCTTC
.	.	TRBV30	TRBJ1-2	CAWSARASGYTF	TGTGCCTGGAGTGCCAGGGCCTCTGGCTACACCTTC
.	.	TRBV21-1	TRBJ1-2	CARSWTGSRTSGYTF	TGTGCCAGATCGTGGACAGGGAGTCGTACTAGTGGCTACACCTTC
.	.	TRBV30	TRBJ2-1	CAWNFRDEQFF	TGTGCCTGGAACTTCAGGGATGAGCAGTTCTTC
.	.	TRBV5-4	TRBJ2-1	CASSLGGETYNEQFF	TGTGCCAGCAGCTTGGGGGGCGAAACCTACAATGAGCAGTTCTTC
.	TRBD1	TRBV3-1/TRBV3-2	TRBJ2-5	CASSYTGTASQETQYF	TGTGCCAGCAGTTATACCGGGACAGCGAGCCAAGAGACCCAGTACTTC
.	.	TRBV20-1	TRBJ2-7	CSASSSTGKYEQYF	TGCAGTGCTAGTTCCTCGACGGGGAAGTACGAGCAGTACTTC
.	.	TRBV15	TRBJ2-7	CATSRDLRNEQYF	TGTGCCACCAGCAGAGATTTGAGGAACGAGCAGTACTTC
.	TRBD1	TRBV9	TRBJ1-4	CASSIGTGGFEKLFF	TGTGCCAGCAGCATTGGGACAGGGGGTTTTGAAAAACTGTTTTTT
.	.	TRBV30	TRBJ2-7	CALGTAGVEQYF	TGTGCCCTTGGGACCGCAGGGGTCGAGCAGTACTTC
.	TRBD1	TRBV6-5	TRBJ1-2	CASSFRDRVNYGYTF	TGTGCCAGCAGTTTTCGGGACAGAGTTAACTATGGCTACACCTTC
.	TRBD1	TRBV14	TRBJ1-3	CASSHRRGPGNTIYF	TGTGCCAGCAGCCATCGGAGGGGGCCTGGAAACACCATATATTTT